This T cell receptor beta chain was documented in a study of response to subunit inactivated influenza vaccine. Unmatched junction bases numbered 13, after V lost 0 bases and J lost 4 bases. The germline gives CDR1 SGHRS, CDR2 YFSETQ. This CDR3 spans 19 amino acids. About this clonotype itself: The antigen is not known.

Study-wide findings and caveats: Every seasonal influenza vaccination brings in few new T cells, the authors suggested.

TCRdb re-called the RT-PCR reads through MiXCR, storing one row per CDR3 protein. The table includes hundreds of thousands of distinct CDR3 sequences, 25% detected once. The gene calls are TRBV5-1 and TRBJ2-1, with 10 bases aligning to TRBD2. Sequences were derived from CD4+ T cells sorted from PBMCs, sampled about 5 days after vaccination. The TCR comes from a man over 45 who received an inactivated influenza vaccine. CDR3 bases: TGCGCCAGCAGCTTGGTGTTAGCGGGGGGCCTTGGAATGTACAATGAGCAGTTCTTC. This encodes CASSLVLAGGLGMYNEQFF.